The following is a T cell receptor beta chain sequence with its context. What this receptor recognizes is not known. The record has no base qualities; no much larger clone is one base away. The treatment or condition label here, explained by the study, means: in vitro stimulation with specific CMV peptide epitopes to enrich CMV-specific T cells. This specimen belongs to a study of T cell repertoires in cytomegalovirus infection (dated by TCRdb to about 2019). General notes on the study: The peptide stimulations were aimed at well-studied HLA-B-restricted epitopes as well as recently identified HLA-C-restricted CMV epitopes, whose presentation resists viral immunomodulation. Because public TCR beta signatures pointed to carriage of CMV infection together with the matching HLA type, the HLA type of each donor mattered for the analysis. The paper's findings and limits, for the study overall: The ex vivo response was dominated by HLA-C-restricted CMV-specific TCR beta clonotypes, and the single most frequent clonotype in two of eight donors was supplied by these HLA-C-restricted clonotypes. Carriers of CMV infection plus the relevant HLA type were discriminated by the cumulative frequency of public TCR beta family members in the study cohort and in an independent approximately 350-donor cohort.

Including cysteine and phenylalanine, the CDR3 has 17 amino acids. Of the read, only the CDR3 DNA is kept; its 51 bases are in frame from base 1. V is pared back by 5 bases and J by 0 bases, with 18 bases lying between the germline termini. Based on the germline V gene, the CDR1 and CDR2 sequences are MDHEN and SYDVKM. Sequencing was performed on an Illumina HiSeq 1500. Clones were called with MiXCR by TCRdb after fastp trimmed the public reads at Q25, and only in-frame beta chains were retained. Entries that share a CDR3 protein sequence are merged under the most common genes and DNA. Within this sample are 200,000 or so distinct CDR3 sequences, with 35% to 40% of them counted one time only. The top ten clonotypes cover over 45% of the sample.

This material consisted of CD8+ T cells from cultured PBMCs, taken from culture after CMV antigen stimulation. The chain is assembled from TRBV28 and TRBJ2-3; TRBD2 might be the D gene, on 6 matching bases. This sequence was found in a human donor in good health (CMV status not recorded). Some clones in this sample may be carry-over from other donors' samples. In nucleotides, the sequence is TGTGCCAGCAGTACCCCCCTTTTTGGGACTAGCACAGATACGCAGTATTTT. Its protein product is CASSTPLFGTSTDTQYF.